A single sample is the source of the 2 T cell receptor beta chains below, sequenced in a study of CD4+ T cells in melanoma. The protocol was immunoSEQ multiplex PCR, while the TCRdb copy is restricted to in-frame clones and leaves out a portion. The repertoire holds 6,700 or so clones, with 66% as singletons. Material for sequencing was cells from a culture (not recorded whether cultured in vitro). The receptors stem from a human donor with melanoma.

The J gene is TRBJ2-5, the V gene TRBV20-1, with TRBD2 matching 7 bases. Germline V gene data show CDR1 as DFQATT and CDR2 as SNEGSKA (reference sequence). The CDR3 spans 11 residues. With V trimmed by 8 bases and J by 5 bases, 5 bases remained unmatched. The CDR3 DNA follows: TGCAGTACGGGGGGATCGGAGACCCAGTACTTC. Translating it yields CSTGGSETQYF.

This clone is medium-sized (0.01 to 0.1%). The chain is built from TRBV6-1 and TRBJ2-7; D not certain. Germline CDR1 and CDR2: MNHNS and SASEGT. V lost 1 base, J lost 5 bases, and 12 bases lay in between. The CDR3 is made up of 14 amino acids. The CDR3 spells CASSEEWARDEQYF. The CDR3 DNA follows: TGTGCCAGCAGTGAAGAGTGGGCTAGGGACGAGCAGTACTTC.